This T cell receptor (beta chain) was retrieved from a study of cytomegalovirus exposure and HLA in healthy donors (dated by TCRdb to about 2017). With respect to the entire study: In an earlier analysis of some 610 of the donors, 276 Gb of sequence data and 95 million to 130 million unique TCR beta sequences from roughly 190 million T cells were reported. An early release that covered 640 HLA-typed donors contained about 300 gigabases of sequencing data and 70 million to 100 million unique TCR sequences. The study aimed to test whether cataloging public T cell receptors could reveal signatures of past pathogen exposure. Among roughly 400 genotyped donors of the cohort, an average of around 250,000 unique TCR beta nucleotide sequences was sequenced per donor, of which 15% to 20% were non-productive. To predict cytomegalovirus infection status, the study brought together high-throughput TCR immunosequencing, statistical association of individual TCRs with disease status, and machine learning. Using immunosequencing, the study profiled T cell repertoires from approximately 700 subjects and related those repertoires to cytomegalovirus serostatus. Along with the approximately 700-subject first cohort, a separate validation cohort of over a hundred different subjects was used. Rather than using new phenotypic data, the later analysis identified candidate immune exposures from TCR beta sequences and from how often those sequences occurred across donors. Because of strong linkage in the cohort, 4 to 6 DR-DQ haplotypes were treated as single units for association and clustering. A later genetic analysis used genome-wide SNP genotypes for about 60% of the roughly 700 donors, treating that subset as a discovery cohort. To decide whether each TCR beta V gene segment behaved as functional or pseudogenic, an earlier analysis of some 540 of the donors relied on high-throughput TCR beta sequencing. The genetic ancestry cluster associated with self-reported Caucasian donors included roughly 84% of the roughly 390 genotyped donors. HLA typing included class I and class II loci at four-digit resolution. The number of typed donors differed by locus: roughly 629-640 for A, B, C, DRB1 and DQB1; some 500 for DQA1; approximately 600 for DPA1; and about 450 for DPB1. Alongside the repertoire data, information on donor age, sex, ethnicity and CMV serostatus was compiled. A later analysis re-analyzed previously published TCR beta repertoires from several hundred donors and added high-resolution HLA genotyping to study TCR occurrence patterns. All discovery cohort repertoires had been generated on a single sequencing platform. Results and caveats for the whole study, not just this receptor: Because counts were too low, some 17 rarely observed V segments, including chromosome 9 orphons, were left out of the earlier analysis of about 500 of the donors. When HLA alleles, especially DR and DQ, strongly co-occurred, TCR associations were difficult to assign to individual alleles. In a later analysis, TCR association rates were found to vary across HLA loci, with the most associated TCRs seen for DRB1 alleles and the fewest for HLA-C alleles. Some IMGT-functional V segments, including TRBV6-2 and TRBV6-3, could not be told apart with the 87-base-pair reads, so those segments were excluded. V-gene and J-gene trimming of TCR beta chains was associated with a missense DCLRE1C variant in a later genetic analysis, and the association was replicated in an independent cohort. The classifier was reported to diagnose cytomegalovirus status with high specificity and sensitivity in both the original cohort and the validation cohort. In a later analysis, several top co-occurrence clusters were reported to appear linked to parvovirus B19, influenza, CMV and Epstein-Barr virus. A cluster of highly shared sequence variants was judged likely to represent a technical artifact of the sequencing pipeline. A later analysis found that most CMV-associated TCR beta chains appeared HLA-restricted, with HLA associations seemingly driven largely by CMV exposure. In a later analysis, around 17,000 TCR beta sequences were associated with specific HLA alleles at a false discovery rate of 0.05. Linkage disequilibrium might explain the correlated functional status among segregating V segments, but an unknown experimental factor could not be excluded. The authors suggested that the approach could potentially be extended to other disease states and immunological phenotypes. A further reported finding was that TCR beta sequences accurately predicted the HLA-A and HLA-B alleles for most subjects in the first cohort. The presence/absence analyses assumed that sequencing depth was roughly uniform across donors, and that assumption may not be true. In vitro tests confirmed that three of the cytomegalovirus-associated TCR beta chains recognize cytomegalovirus antigens. The cohort was sequenced for TCR beta chains only, and without alpha or paired-chain data the features that could be detected were limited. Broadly in line with IMGT annotations, most TCR beta V segments showed up in productive rearrangements about 87% or about 30% of the time in an earlier analysis of several hundred of the donors. Compared with the approximately 710-donor mean, donors in an Asian-associated ancestry cluster had fewer N-insertions in productive TCRs, according to a later genetic analysis. Most TCR sequences were observed very rarely across donors, whereas some public TCRs were present in many individuals. The only immune exposure information available for the cohort was CMV serostatus. The study gave a list of roughly 150 TCR beta chains associated with cytomegalovirus. Compared with equally common non-associated chains, HLA-associated TCR beta chains in a later analysis were more clonally expanded and had lower generation probabilities. Because HLA typing was missing for some donors at each locus, association tests included only the typed subset.

The cohort comprised fewer than 700 healthy bone marrow donors. At the time of sampling, all cohort members were nominally healthy, though unrecorded immune exposures were likely present. The donor was CMV seronegative and belonged to the group of 352 seronegative cohort members. A peripheral blood sample was collected from each donor, and TCR beta sequencing was performed on peripheral blood mononuclear cells. The Qiagen DNeasy Blood Extraction Kit was used to extract genomic DNA from the blood cell samples. Notes on this clone: It has no known antigen specificity. No base-level quality is on record; no much larger clone is a single base apart.

From a lookup of the germline V gene, CDR1 and CDR2 are KGHSH and LQKENI. V is trimmed back by 5 bases and J by 6 bases, and the junction contains 9 bases that no gene match accounts for. From cysteine to phenylalanine, the CDR3 is 15 amino acids long. Left in the record is the CDR3 DNA by itself, 45 bases read in frame from the first base. Library method: the immunoSEQ multiplex PCR assay. A mixture of 60 forward primers for TCR Vbeta segments and 13 reverse primers for TCR Jbeta segments was used in the multiplex PCR. The CDR3 region of rearranged TCR beta genes was amplified from genomic DNA by a multiplex PCR assay. The Illumina HiSeq System was used to sequence the amplified TCR beta libraries as 87-base-pair reads. Per the authors' processing: In a later analysis, about 80 million unique TCR beta chains were counted across the approximately 640 repertoires, and approximately 11 million of these chains were shared by at least two donors. To remove PCR and sequencing errors, raw reads were error-corrected and collapsed into unique sequences using a nearest-neighbor algorithm that merged closely related sequences. V, D and J gene segments were assigned by aligning CDR3 sequences to IMGT reference sequences. Each retained sequence needed at least a six-nucleotide match to both a V gene segment and a J gene segment. Rearrangements were classified as productive when the CDR3 lacked stop codons and remained in frame with V and J, and all other rearrangements were classified as non-productive. Following IMGT convention, CDR3 was defined as the stretch from the second conserved V-encoded cysteine to the conserved J-encoded phenylalanine. The earlier analysis of 500 to 750 of the donors excluded any sequence lacking an unambiguous match to a single V gene segment. An earlier analysis of almost 600 of the donors classified V segments as functional when productive rearrangements were above 56.7% and as segregating when the standard deviation between donors was above 5%. A statistical classification framework was developed to diagnose cytomegalovirus status using the catalog of TCR beta chain sequences. A later analysis assigned V and J genes by comparing TCR nucleotide sequences with IMGT/GENE-DB human TR gene sequences. Using the TCRdist pipeline, a later analysis assigned CDR3 sequences along with most-parsimonious VDJ recombination scenarios. In a later analysis, every TCR beta chain was defined by the combination of its CDR3 amino acid sequence and its V-gene family, and reads without a unique V-gene family were dropped. A later analysis removed 592 highly shared, low-generation-probability nucleotide sequences to deal with suspected cross-contamination and a sequencing artifact. In a later analysis, a clonal expansion index was calculated for each public chain from normalized within-repertoire ranks of inferred template counts. In a later analysis, generation probabilities were computed with a VDJ recombination model fitted to out-of-frame rearrangements, and the resulting probabilities were checked against IGoR. Hypergeometric tests were used in a later analysis to score TCR-TCR, TCR-HLA and TCR-CMV co-occurrence, with a repertoire-size bias correction applied to the TCR pairs. To estimate false discovery rates, a later analysis permuted the HLA or CMV assignments 20 times. In a later analysis, co-occurring TCRs were grouped using DBSCAN, with TCRdist sequence similarity added in when clustering inside HLA-allele-positive subsets. Repertoires with fewer than 30,000 or more than 120,000 public chains were left out of co-occurrence clustering, as were a handful of repertoires with anomalous nucleotide sharing. The table was pulled from immuneACCESS by TCRdb, which kept in-frame rearrangements only. Such tables lose some clones; where checked, under half of the loss comes from unresolved V genes, and the rest has no known cause. V and J calls and clone size are as listed in that table; D and trimming were resolved from the DNA. Counted in this sample were roughly 200,000 clones; around 77% of them appeared once. Roughly 3% of the sample is in the top ten clones.

The receptor's source is a woman aged 25 to 39 in good health and CMV-seronegative. The sample taken for sequencing was PBMCs. The chain joins TRBV18 to TRBJ2-1; TRBD2 lines up with 8 middle nucleotides. The nucleotide sequence is TGTGCCAGCTCAGCGACTAGCGTAGTTATCAATGAGCAGTTCTTC. This is translated as CASSATSVVINEQFF.